The source of this TCR beta chain is a study of human T cells and chemical hapten exposure. Overall study: How much TCR each sample yielded varied, mostly because pooled library volumes differed slightly. Findings and limits, study-wide: Sensitizing with DPC caused no change in TCRs above 1 in 1000 frequency.

Authors' analysis steps: Sample TCR counts, which ranged from about 20,000 to 750,000, had a median of approximately 95,000. TCRdb reprocessed the 5' RACE reads with MiXCR, giving one entry per CDR3 protein. The V and J calls, along with clone size, are taken from TCRdb and not from the paper's own processing. The sample consists of about 140,000 distinct CDR3 sequences, around 4.1% of them appearing once. This clonotype was seen at least ten times. Its target is not known. Total RNA was extracted from unfractionated whole blood. CDR3 length equals 17 residues. Germline CDR1 and CDR2: MNHEY and SMNVEV (reference sequence). The J segment lost 9 bases and the V segment lost 5 bases, leaving 13 bases of the junction unmatched.

This clonotype was sampled from a female donor in good health. The J gene is TRBJ1-6, the V gene TRBV27, with 10 bases fitting TRBD1. The CDR3 here is CASSPIYRDRGLSPLHF. CDR3 in DNA: TGTGCCAGCAGTCCAATCTACCGGGACAGGGGACTTTCACCCCTCCACTTT.